A single TCR beta chain is shown here with its context. The antigen is not known. This record belongs to a study of T cell responses to AZD1222 COVID-19 vaccine. Points from the study as a whole: Most donors were white British, females outnumbered males, and clonal diversity was possibly underestimated. CD4 TCRs covered the whole spike, strongest at regions 160-218 and 743-854. Compared with day 0, the breadth and depth of the Spike-specific TCR repertoire rose significantly after two doses of AZD1222. The peak T cell response came first, and repertoires were sampled only after it.

Method: immunoSEQ multiplex PCR; TCRdb's copy keeps in-frame clones and lacks some. The sample lists tens of thousands of clones, about 84% occurring once. With 3 bases clipped from V and 7 bases from J, the junction kept 6 bases outside the gene matches. From germline, CDR1 is LGHNT and CDR2 FRNRAP. The CDR3 contains 14 residues. Here the sequenced sample was peripheral blood, taken on day 0 of AZD1222 vaccination. This receptor was obtained from an adult in good health. The rearrangement uses TRBV12-5 and TRBJ2-1; 7 bases align to TRBD2. CDR3 nucleotide sequence: TGTGCTAGTGGTTTCCGGTCCGGGGGGAATGAGCAGTTCTTC. Protein sequence: CASGFRSGGNEQFF.